A selection of T cell receptor beta chains follows, all from one sample in a study of OX40 agonist ivuxolimab in advanced cancers. This table comes from immunoSEQ multiplex PCR, and its TCRdb copy is limited to in-frame clones, with some not included. The sample has about 77,000 clones, about 83% seen once. The sample here was CD4+ or CD8+ T cells sorted from blood, taken in a trial of the OX40 agonist ivuxolimab. The receptor source for this set is an adult with an advanced solid tumor such as melanoma, head and neck, liver or kidney cancer. CDR3s leave out the opening cysteine and the closing phenylalanine or tryptophan.

TRBV5-4,TRBJ2-1,ASATDSGRVNEQF
TRBV6-6,TRBJ2-7,ASSYRTSGNYGEY
TRBV28,TRBJ1-2,ASSPATGNGYT
TRBV28,TRBJ1-1,ASSLLREAF
TRBV10-3,TRBJ1-1,AIGGQNEAF
TRBV6-5,TRBJ2-7,ASSYVAGGSYEQY
TRBV5-8,TRBJ2-3,ASSRPGDRVADTQY
TRBV5-1,TRBJ2-6,ASSLRAGTGANVLT
TRBV6-6,TRBJ1-5,ASNARDTNQPQH
TRBV11-2,TRBJ1-6,ASSPPPGQGRSPLH
TRBV28,TRBJ1-2,ASSGGSRYGYT
TRBV4-1,TRBJ2-3,ASSPQGASTDTQY
TRBV28,TRBJ2-3,ASSSPGAGTDTQY
TRBV19,TRBJ1-3,ASSRPGARDTIY
TRBV29-1,TRBJ1-1,SVVGREVEAF
TRBV5-4,TRBJ2-7,ASSSAFVGMEQY
TRBV6-5,TRBJ2-1,ASRPAGGDNEQF
TRBV7-8,TRBJ1-1,ASSRGLMNTEAF
TRBV19,TRBJ1-5,ASSTGPSQPQH
TRBV5-1,TRBJ2-7,ASSSDPPYEQY
TRBV11-2,TRBJ2-5,ASSLLGPQETQY
TRBV15,TRBJ2-1,ATSRGQGSSYNEQF
TRBV5-8,TRBJ2-5,ASSLSLETQY
TRBV6-5,TRBJ1-6,ASRPDIYNSPLH
TRBV5-4,TRBJ2-5,ASSPDRVGETQY
TRBV18,TRBJ1-3,ASSSSSGRGGNTIY